The rows below give T cell receptor beta chains drawn from one sample of a study of CD8+ T cells in alopecia areata. Clones were sequenced by immunoSEQ multiplex PCR, and TCRdb holds only the in-frame ones, with some missing. The table records roughly 180,000 clones, 45% to 75% of them present only once. The sequencing here drew on CD4+ T cells sorted from blood, taken at week 4, from a patient treated with tofacitinib. The receptors shown here come from a human donor with alopecia areata. The CDR3 runs from the conserved cysteine through the conserved F or W. The D gene is left open where the match is weak. Where a row states a size, it is once, few, many or the class of an expanded clone; other rows omit it.

v_gene: TRBV19; len: 14; j_gene: TRBJ1-2; abundance: -; d_gene: -; CDR3aa: CATRSPGGHYGYTF; CDR3nt: TGTGCCACCCGTTCCCCGGGGGGCCACTATGGCTACACCTTC
v_gene: TRBV4-2; len: 14; j_gene: TRBJ2-5; abundance: -; d_gene: -; CDR3aa: CASSQGGAEETQYF; CDR3nt: TGTGCCAGCAGCCAAGGGGGGGCCGAAGAGACCCAGTACTTC
v_gene: TRBV7-2; len: 15; j_gene: TRBJ2-7; abundance: -; d_gene: -; CDR3aa: CASSLAPWSSYEQYF; CDR3nt: TGTGCCAGCAGCTTAGCGCCTTGGTCGTCCTACGAGCAGTACTTC
v_gene: TRBV9; len: 14; j_gene: TRBJ1-6; abundance: once; d_gene: TRBD1; CDR3aa: CASSERDRNSPLHF; CDR3nt: TGTGCCAGCAGCGAACGGGACAGGAACTCACCCCTCCACTTT
v_gene: TRBV27; len: 16; j_gene: TRBJ2-7; abundance: once; d_gene: TRBD1; CDR3aa: CASSLGTAIGRGEQYF; CDR3nt: TGTGCCAGCAGCCTCGGGACAGCCATAGGCAGGGGCGAGCAGTACTTC
v_gene: TRBV30; len: 13; j_gene: TRBJ2-5; abundance: -; d_gene: -; CDR3aa: CAWSVRRLETQYF; CDR3nt: TGTGCCTGGAGTGTCCGGAGGCTTGAGACCCAGTACTTC
v_gene: TRBV14; len: 14; j_gene: TRBJ2-5; abundance: -; d_gene: -; CDR3aa: CASSQLGAPETQYF; CDR3nt: TGTGCCAGCAGCCAACTGGGGGCCCCAGAGACCCAGTACTTC
v_gene: TRBV30; len: 13; j_gene: TRBJ1-1; abundance: -; d_gene: -; CDR3aa: CAWSRRRGSEAFF; CDR3nt: TGTGCCTGGAGTAGACGGAGGGGGAGTGAAGCTTTCTTT
v_gene: TRBV29-1; len: 15; j_gene: TRBJ2-2; abundance: -; d_gene: -; CDR3aa: CSVASSGGLAGELFF; CDR3nt: TGCAGCGTTGCGAGTTCTGGTGGATTGGCCGGGGAGCTGTTTTTT
v_gene: TRBV18; len: 13; j_gene: TRBJ2-5; abundance: few; d_gene: -; CDR3aa: CASSRGRQETQYF; CDR3nt: TGTGCCAGCTCCCGGGGTCGACAAGAGACCCAGTACTTC
v_gene: TRBV30; len: 16; j_gene: TRBJ2-7; abundance: -; d_gene: -; CDR3aa: CAWSLGGPWSSYEQYF; CDR3nt: TGTGCCTGGAGTCTAGGAGGCCCGTGGAGCTCCTACGAGCAGTACTTC
v_gene: TRBV2; len: 13; j_gene: TRBJ1-1; abundance: -; d_gene: -; CDR3aa: CASKGEVNTEAFF; CDR3nt: TGTGCCAGCAAGGGGGAGGTGAACACTGAAGCTTTCTTT
v_gene: TRBV2; len: 16; j_gene: TRBJ2-2; abundance: -; d_gene: TRBD2; CDR3aa: CASSAGGIWNTGELFF; CDR3nt: TGTGCCAGCAGTGCCGGGGGGATATGGAACACCGGGGAGCTGTTTTTT
v_gene: TRBV29-1; len: 12; j_gene: TRBJ1-2; abundance: -; d_gene: -; CDR3aa: CSVVPPGVGYTF; CDR3nt: TGCAGCGTTGTCCCCCCGGGGGTTGGCTACACCTTC
v_gene: TRBV7-9; len: 17; j_gene: TRBJ2-3; abundance: -; d_gene: TRBD2; CDR3aa: CASSTTGLAGGADTQYF; CDR3nt: TGTGCCAGCAGCACCACCGGACTAGCGGGGGGTGCAGATACGCAGTATTTT
v_gene: TRBV29-1; len: 15; j_gene: TRBJ1-1; abundance: -; d_gene: TRBD1; CDR3aa: CSVEEGGSLNTEAFF; CDR3nt: TGCAGCGTTGAAGAAGGGGGCAGCCTGAACACTGAAGCTTTCTTT
v_gene: TRBV29-1; len: 15; j_gene: TRBJ2-5; abundance: -; d_gene: TRBD2; CDR3aa: CSASTSGGAQETQYF; CDR3nt: TGCAGCGCTTCGACTAGCGGGGGTGCACAAGAGACCCAGTACTTC
v_gene: TRBV28; len: 14; j_gene: TRBJ1-2; abundance: -; d_gene: TRBD1; CDR3aa: CASSLPTGDYGYTF; CDR3nt: TGTGCCAGCAGCCTTCCGACAGGGGACTATGGCTACACCTTC